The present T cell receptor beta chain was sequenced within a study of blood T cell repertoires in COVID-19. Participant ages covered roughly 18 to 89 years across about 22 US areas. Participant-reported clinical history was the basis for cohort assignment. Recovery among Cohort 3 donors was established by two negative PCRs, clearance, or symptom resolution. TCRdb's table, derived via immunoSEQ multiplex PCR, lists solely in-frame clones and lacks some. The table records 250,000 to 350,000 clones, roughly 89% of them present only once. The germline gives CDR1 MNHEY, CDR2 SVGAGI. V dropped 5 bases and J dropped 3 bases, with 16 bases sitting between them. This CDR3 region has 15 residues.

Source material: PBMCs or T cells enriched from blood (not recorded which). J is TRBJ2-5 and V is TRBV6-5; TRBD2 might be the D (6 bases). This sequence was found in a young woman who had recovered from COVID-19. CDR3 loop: CASSRGVPGKETQYF. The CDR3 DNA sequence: TGTGCCAGCAGTCGCGGGGTTCCGGGGAAAGAGACCCAGTACTTC.